This TCR beta chain was recorded in a study of cytomegalovirus exposure and HLA in healthy donors. Study summary: Later analysis reported that the 120 or so validation repertoires shared the platform of the roughly 680 first-cohort repertoires.

The repertoire was sequenced with immunoSEQ multiplex PCR; TCRdb's copy has only in-frame clones and lacks some. Of more than 65,000 clones listed, 90% to 97% are singletons. Findings and limits, study-wide: The authors confirmed in vitro that three CMV-associated chains were specific for CMV antigens.

Germline CDR1 reads SGHVS; CDR2 reads FNYEAQ. This CDR3 spans 14 amino acids. V lost 5 bases to trimming and J lost 4 bases; unmatched junction nucleotides: 2. About this clone itself: Its target is not known.

The receptor was isolated from a woman between 18 and 30 years old in good health and CMV-seronegative. This chain links TRBV7-6 with TRBJ1-4, with 9 bases aligning to TRBD1. Sequencing was done on a sample of PBMCs. CDR3 residues: CASSATGGNEKLFF. CDR3 nucleotides: TGTGCCAGCAGCGCGACAGGGGGTAATGAAAAACTGTTTTTT.